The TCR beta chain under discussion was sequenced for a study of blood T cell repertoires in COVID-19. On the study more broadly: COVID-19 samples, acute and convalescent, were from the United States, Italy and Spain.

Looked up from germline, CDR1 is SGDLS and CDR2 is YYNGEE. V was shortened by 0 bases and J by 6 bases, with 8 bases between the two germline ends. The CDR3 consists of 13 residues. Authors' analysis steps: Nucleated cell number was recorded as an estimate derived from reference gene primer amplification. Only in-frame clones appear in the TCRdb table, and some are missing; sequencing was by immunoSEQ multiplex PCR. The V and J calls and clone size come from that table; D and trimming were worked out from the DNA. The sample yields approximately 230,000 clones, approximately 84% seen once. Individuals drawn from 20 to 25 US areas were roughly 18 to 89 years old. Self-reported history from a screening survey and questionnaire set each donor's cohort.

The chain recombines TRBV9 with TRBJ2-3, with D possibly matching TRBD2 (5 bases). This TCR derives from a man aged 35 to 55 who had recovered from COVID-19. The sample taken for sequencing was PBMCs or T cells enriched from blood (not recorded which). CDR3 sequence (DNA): TGTGCCAGCAGCGTAGTAGGGAGCGATACGCAGTATTTT. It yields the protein CASSVVGSDTQYF.